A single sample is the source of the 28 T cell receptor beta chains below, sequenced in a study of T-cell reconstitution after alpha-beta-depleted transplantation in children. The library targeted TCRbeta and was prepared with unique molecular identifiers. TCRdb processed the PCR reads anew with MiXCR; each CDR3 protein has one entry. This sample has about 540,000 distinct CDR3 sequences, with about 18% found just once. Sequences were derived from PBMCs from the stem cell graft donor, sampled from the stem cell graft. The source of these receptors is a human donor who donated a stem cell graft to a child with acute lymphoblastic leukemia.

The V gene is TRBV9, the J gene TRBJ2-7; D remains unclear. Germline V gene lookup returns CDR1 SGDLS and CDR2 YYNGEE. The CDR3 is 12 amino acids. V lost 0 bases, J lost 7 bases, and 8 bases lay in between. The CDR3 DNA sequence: TGTGCCAGCAGCGTAGGGGGTGGAGAGCAGTACTTC. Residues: CASSVGGGEQYF.

CDR3 loop: CASSLAGAGVDEKLFF. CDR3 nucleotide sequence: TGCGCCAGCAGCTTGGCGGGGGCGGGAGTGGATGAAAAACTGTTTTTT. The chain uses TRBV5-1 and TRBJ1-4, with D perhaps TRBD1 (6 bases). The CDR3 consists of 16 residues. Germline V gene sequence: CDR1 SGHRS, CDR2 YFSETQ. V was cut by 0 bases and J by 6 bases, with 15 bases left in between.

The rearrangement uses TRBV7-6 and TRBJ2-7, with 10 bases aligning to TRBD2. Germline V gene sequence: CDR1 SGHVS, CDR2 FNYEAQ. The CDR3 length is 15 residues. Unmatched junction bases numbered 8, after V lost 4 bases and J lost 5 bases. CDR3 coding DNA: TGTGCCAGCAGCTGGAGAGCGGGAGGGCCCAACGAGCAGTACTTC. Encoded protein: CASSWRAGGPNEQYF.

In DNA form, the CDR3 reads TGTGCCAGCAGTTTAGGCTCCATAGCGGGAGGCCGCACAGATACGCAGTATTTT. The encoded protein is CASSLGSIAGGRTDTQYF. This sequence joins TRBV12-3 or TRBV12-4 and TRBJ2-3; TRBD2 agrees at 10 bases. The V segment lost 1 base and the J segment 1 base; nucleotides outside the gene matches: 8. The CDR3 sequence is 18 residues long.

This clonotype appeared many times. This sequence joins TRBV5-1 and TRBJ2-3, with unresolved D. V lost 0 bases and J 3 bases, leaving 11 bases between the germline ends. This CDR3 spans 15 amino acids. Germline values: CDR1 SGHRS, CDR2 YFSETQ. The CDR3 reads CASSLELGKTDTQYF. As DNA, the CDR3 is TGCGCCAGCAGCTTGGAGTTAGGGAAGACAGATACGCAGTATTTT.

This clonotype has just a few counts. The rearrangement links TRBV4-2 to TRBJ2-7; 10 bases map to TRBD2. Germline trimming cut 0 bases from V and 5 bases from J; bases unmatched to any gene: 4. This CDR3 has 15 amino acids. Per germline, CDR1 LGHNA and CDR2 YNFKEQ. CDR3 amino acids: CASSQDRTSGDEQYF. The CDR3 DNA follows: TGTGCCAGCAGCCAAGATCGTACTAGCGGGGACGAGCAGTACTTC.

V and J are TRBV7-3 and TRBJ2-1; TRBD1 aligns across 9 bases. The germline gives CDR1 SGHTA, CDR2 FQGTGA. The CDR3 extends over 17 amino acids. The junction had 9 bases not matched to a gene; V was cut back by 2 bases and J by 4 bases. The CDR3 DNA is TGTGCCAGCAGCTTAGAGGGGAACAGGGGGCTTTACAATGAGCAGTTCTTC. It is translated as CASSLEGNRGLYNEQFF.

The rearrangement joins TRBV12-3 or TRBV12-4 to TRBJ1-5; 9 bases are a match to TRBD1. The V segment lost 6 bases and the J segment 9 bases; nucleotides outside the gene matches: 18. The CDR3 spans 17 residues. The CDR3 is CASSPTSQGAPVRPQHF. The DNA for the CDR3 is TGTGCCAGCAGCCCGACCTCACAGGGGGCCCCAGTCAGGCCCCAGCATTTT.

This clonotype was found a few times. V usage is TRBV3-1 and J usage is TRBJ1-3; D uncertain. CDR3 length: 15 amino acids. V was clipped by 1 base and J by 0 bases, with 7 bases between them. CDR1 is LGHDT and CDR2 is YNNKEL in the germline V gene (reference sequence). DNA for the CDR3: TGTGCCAGCAGCCAAGCGCGGACCTCTGGAAACACCATATATTTT. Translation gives CASSQARTSGNTIYF.

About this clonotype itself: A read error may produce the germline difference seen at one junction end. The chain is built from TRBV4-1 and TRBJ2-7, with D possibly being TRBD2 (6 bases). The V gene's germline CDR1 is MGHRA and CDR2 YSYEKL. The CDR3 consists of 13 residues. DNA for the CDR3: TGCGCCAGCGGCCAAGGAGGGATCGGGGAGCAGTACTTC. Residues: CASGQGGIGEQYF.

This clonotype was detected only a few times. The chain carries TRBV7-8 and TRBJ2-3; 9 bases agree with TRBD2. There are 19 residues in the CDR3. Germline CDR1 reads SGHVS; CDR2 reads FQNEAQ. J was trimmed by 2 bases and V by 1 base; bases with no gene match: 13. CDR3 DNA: TGTGCCAGCAGCTTAGTGGCTTATGTGGCTAGCGGGGCCACAGATACGCAGTATTTT. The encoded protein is CASSLVAYVASGATDTQYF.

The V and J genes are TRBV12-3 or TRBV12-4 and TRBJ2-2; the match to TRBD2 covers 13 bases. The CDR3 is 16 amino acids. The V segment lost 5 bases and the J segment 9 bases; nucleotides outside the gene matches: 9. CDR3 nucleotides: TGTGCCAGCAGTCCCTTGACTAGCGGGAGGAAACGGGAGCTGTTTTTT. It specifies CASSPLTSGRKRELFF.

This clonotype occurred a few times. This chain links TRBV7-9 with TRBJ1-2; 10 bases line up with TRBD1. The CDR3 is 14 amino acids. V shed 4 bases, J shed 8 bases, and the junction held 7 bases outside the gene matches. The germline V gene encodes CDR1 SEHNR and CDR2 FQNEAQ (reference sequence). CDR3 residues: CASSYLDRGSGYTF. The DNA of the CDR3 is TGTGCCAGCAGCTACTTGGACAGGGGGTCAGGCTACACCTTC.

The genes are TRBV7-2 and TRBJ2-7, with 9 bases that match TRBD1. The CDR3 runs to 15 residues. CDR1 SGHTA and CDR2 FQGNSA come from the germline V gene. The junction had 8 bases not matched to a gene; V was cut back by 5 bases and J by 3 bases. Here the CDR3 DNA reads TGTGCCAGCAGCCCCGGGACAGGGAAATACTACGAGCAGTACTTC. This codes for CASSPGTGKYYEQYF.

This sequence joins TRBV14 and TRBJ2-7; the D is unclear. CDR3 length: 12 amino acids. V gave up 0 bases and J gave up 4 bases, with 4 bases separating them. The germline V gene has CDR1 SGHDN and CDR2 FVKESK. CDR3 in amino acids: CASSQEHYEQYF. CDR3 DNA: TGTGCCAGCAGCCAAGAACATTACGAGCAGTACTTC.

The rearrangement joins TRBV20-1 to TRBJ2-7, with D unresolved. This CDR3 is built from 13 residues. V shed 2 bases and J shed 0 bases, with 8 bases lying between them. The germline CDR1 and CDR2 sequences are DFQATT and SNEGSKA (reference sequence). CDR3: CSARRQPSYEQYF. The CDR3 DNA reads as TGCAGTGCTAGAAGGCAGCCCTCCTACGAGCAGTACTTC.

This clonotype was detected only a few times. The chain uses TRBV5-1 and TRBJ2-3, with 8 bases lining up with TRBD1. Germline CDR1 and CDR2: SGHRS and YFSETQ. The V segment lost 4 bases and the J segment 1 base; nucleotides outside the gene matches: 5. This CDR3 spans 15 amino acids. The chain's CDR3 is CASSIQGVGTDTQYF. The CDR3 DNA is TGCGCCAGCAGCATACAGGGGGTGGGCACAGATACGCAGTATTTT. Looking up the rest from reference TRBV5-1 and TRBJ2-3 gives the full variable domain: KAGVTQTPRYLIKTRGQQVTLSCSPISGHRSVSWYQQTPGQGLQFLFEYFSETQRNKGNFPGRFSGRQFSNSRSEMNVSTLELGDSALYLCASSIQGVGTDTQYFGPGTRLTVL.

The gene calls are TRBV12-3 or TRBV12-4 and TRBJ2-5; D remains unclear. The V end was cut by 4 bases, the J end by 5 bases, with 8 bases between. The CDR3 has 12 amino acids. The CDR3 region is CASSWPFETQYF. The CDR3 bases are TGTGCCAGCAGTTGGCCGTTTGAGACCCAGTACTTC.

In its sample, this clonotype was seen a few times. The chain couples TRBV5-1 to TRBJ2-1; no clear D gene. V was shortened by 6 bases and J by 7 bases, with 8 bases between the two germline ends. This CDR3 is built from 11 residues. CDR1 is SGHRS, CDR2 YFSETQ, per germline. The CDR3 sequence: CASNDGNEQFF. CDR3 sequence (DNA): TGCGCCAGCAACGACGGGAATGAGCAGTTCTTC.

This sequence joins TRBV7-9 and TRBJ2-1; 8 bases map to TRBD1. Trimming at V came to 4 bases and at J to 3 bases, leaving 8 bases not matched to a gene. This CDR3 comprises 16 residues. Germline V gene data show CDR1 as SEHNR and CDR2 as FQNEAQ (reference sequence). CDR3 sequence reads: CASSSPRDRSYNEQFF. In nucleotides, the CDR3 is TGTGCCAGCAGCTCACCCCGGGACAGGAGCTACAATGAGCAGTTCTTC.

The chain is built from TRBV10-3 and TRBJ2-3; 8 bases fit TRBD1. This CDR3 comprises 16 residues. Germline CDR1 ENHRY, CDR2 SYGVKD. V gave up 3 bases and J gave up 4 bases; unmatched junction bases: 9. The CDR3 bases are TGTGCCATCAGTGACACCGGGACAGGTAGGCCAGATACGCAGTATTTT. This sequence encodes CAISDTGTGRPDTQYF.

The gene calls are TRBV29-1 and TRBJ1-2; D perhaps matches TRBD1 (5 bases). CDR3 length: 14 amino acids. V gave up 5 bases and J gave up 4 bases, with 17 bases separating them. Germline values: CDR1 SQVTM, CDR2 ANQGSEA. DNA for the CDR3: TGCAGCGTTCACGGCCGGGGACGCAGCTATGGCTACACCTTC. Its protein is CSVHGRGRSYGYTF.

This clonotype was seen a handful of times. CDR3 sequence reads: CASSERGGGSTNSPLHF. Here the CDR3 DNA reads TGTGCCAGCAGCGAACGGGGCGGGGGATCTACGAATTCACCCCTCCACTTT. The chain joins TRBV7-2 to TRBJ1-6; TRBD1 might be the D (5 bases). Trimming took 5 bases from V and 7 from J, leaving 21 bases between them. The CDR3 is 17 amino acids. CDR1 is SGHTA and CDR2 is FQGNSA in the germline V gene.

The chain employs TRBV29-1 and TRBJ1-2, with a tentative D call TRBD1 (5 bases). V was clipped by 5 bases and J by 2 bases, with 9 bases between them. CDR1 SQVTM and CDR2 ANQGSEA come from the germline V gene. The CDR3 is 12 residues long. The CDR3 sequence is CSVHEGNYGYTF. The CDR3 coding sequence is TGCAGCGTTCATGAGGGGAACTATGGCTACACCTTC.

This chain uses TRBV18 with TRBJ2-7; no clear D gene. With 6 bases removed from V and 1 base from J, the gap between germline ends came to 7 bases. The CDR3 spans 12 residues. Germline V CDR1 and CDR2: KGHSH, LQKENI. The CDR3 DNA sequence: TGTGCCAGCTCTCCGGAATCCTACGAGCAGTACTTC. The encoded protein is CASSPESYEQYF.

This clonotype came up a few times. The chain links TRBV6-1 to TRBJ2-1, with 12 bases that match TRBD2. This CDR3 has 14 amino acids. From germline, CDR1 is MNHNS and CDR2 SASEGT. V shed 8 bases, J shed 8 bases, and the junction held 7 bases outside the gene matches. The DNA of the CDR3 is TGTGCCAGCCACCTGACTAGCGGGAGCTATGAGCAGTTCTTC. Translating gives CASHLTSGSYEQFF.

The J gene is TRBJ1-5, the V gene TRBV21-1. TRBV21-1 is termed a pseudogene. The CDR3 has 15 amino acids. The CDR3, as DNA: TGTGCCAGCAGCAAAGACGGAGGGCGGGGACAGCCCCAGCATTTT. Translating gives CASSKDGGRGQPQHF.

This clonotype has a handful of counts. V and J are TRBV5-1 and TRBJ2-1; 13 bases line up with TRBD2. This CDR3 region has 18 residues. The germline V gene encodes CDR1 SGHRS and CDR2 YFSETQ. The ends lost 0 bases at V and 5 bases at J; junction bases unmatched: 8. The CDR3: CASSLAPLAGGLNNEQFF. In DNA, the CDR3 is TGCGCCAGCAGCTTGGCCCCACTAGCGGGAGGGCTGAACAATGAGCAGTTCTTC.